This T cell receptor beta chain was observed in a study of T cells in Graves' hyperthyroidism and ophthalmopathy. Study-wide findings and caveats: A 13 V-J signature model discriminated ophthalmopathy versus stable hyperthyroidism. Most clonotypes that expanded in the thyroid above 0.001 also showed up in blood.

In patients aged 18 to 65, hyperthyroidism was newly diagnosed, with duration under 2 months. Orbital computed tomography and thyroid ultrasound, together with serum TRAb and thyroxine and clinical symptoms, were used for diagnoses. This clonotype showed up many times. Its antigen remains unidentified. V lost 1 base to trimming and J lost 8 bases; unmatched junction nucleotides: 8. CDR1 is SGHTA, CDR2 FQGTGA, per germline. This CDR3 has 17 amino acids. The CDR3 regions of TCR beta were amplified from RNA transcripts. When the TCR CDR3 underwent first-round RT-PCR, the HTBI primer set was used. Using its own MiXCR run on the multiplex PCR reads, TCRdb lists one record per CDR3 protein. The repertoire includes fewer than 200,000 distinct CDR3 sequences, approximately 15% of them detected once, and around 27% sits in the top ten.

The chain links TRBV7-3 to TRBJ2-1, with 13 nucleotides matching TRBD2. Sequenced material: blood. This receptor was identified in a woman aged 50 to 60 with Graves' hyperthyroidism. The DNA for the CDR3 is TGTGCCAGCAGCTTAAACCTACTAGCGGGGGGGCCCGATGAGCAGTTCTTC. It codes for CASSLNLLAGGPDEQFF.